This T cell receptor (beta chain) was sequenced during a study of blood T cell repertoires in COVID-19. The overall study: Sites in the United States, Italy and Spain provided acute and convalescent COVID-19 samples.

Trimming cost V 2 bases and J 7 bases; bases outside gene matches: 4. CDR1 and CDR2 (germline): SEHNR, FQNEAQ (reference sequence). There are 14 residues in the CDR3. Some clones are missing from TCRdb's copy, which holds only in-frame ones; the method was immunoSEQ multiplex PCR. The sample shows over 100,000 clones, approximately 84% of them seen only once. The chain joins TRBV7-9 to TRBJ2-2; 7 positions match TRBD1. The sequenced sample was peripheral blood. This receptor was identified in a woman aged 55-70 years with acute or convalescent COVID-19. The CDR3 spells CASSLSQGSGELFF. In DNA, the CDR3 is TGTGCCAGCAGCTTATCACAGGGGAGCGGGGAGCTGTTTTTT.